This TCR beta chain was obtained from a study of T cell changes during pregnancy in multiple sclerosis. Sequenced by immunoSEQ multiplex PCR; TCRdb stores in-frame clones only, minus some. The table lists 30,000 to 40,000 clones, 90% to 95% of them singletons. After removal of 7 bases from V and 7 bases from J, the junction contained 8 bases not matched to a gene. There are 15 residues in the CDR3. Germline-derived CDR1 and CDR2 are SGHVS and FNYEAQ. This material consisted of CD8+ T cells from peripheral blood mononuclear cells, taken in the second trimester of pregnancy. This TCR derives from a female donor with multiple sclerosis, enrolled in a pregnancy study. This chain links TRBV7-6 with TRBJ2-1, with 12 nucleotides matching TRBD2. In DNA, the CDR3 is TGTGCCAGCACACCGACTAGCGGGAGTTATAATGAGCAGTTCTTC. It yields the protein CASTPTSGSYNEQFF.